The source of this T cell receptor beta chain is a study of blood T cell repertoires in COVID-19. Looking at the study overall: Samples came from the United States, Italy and Spain, spanning acute and convalescent COVID-19.

Produced via immunoSEQ multiplex PCR; TCRdb's table is partial and in-frame only. This table has approximately 84,000 clones, approximately 86% appearing once. The CDR3 spans 14 residues. CDR1 is SGHDT, CDR2 YYEEEE, per germline. Trimming cost V 3 bases and J 6 bases; bases outside gene matches: 8. V usage is TRBV5-6 and J usage is TRBJ1-1; 7 bases are shared with TRBD1. The sequenced sample consisted of peripheral blood. This TCR was recovered from a woman older than 75 with acute or convalescent COVID-19. As DNA, the CDR3 is TGTGCCAGCAGCTCCATCGACAGGGTACCTGAAGCTTTCTTT. It encodes CASSSIDRVPEAFF.